The 10 T cell receptor beta chains in this list originate from one sample, sequenced in a study of blood T cell repertoires in COVID-19. Here immunoSEQ multiplex PCR was the method, and the copy in TCRdb shows in-frame clones only, minus some. The sample includes around 220,000 clones, approximately 78% of them seen just once. The material sequenced was peripheral blood. These TCRs come from a woman of 80 years or more with COVID-19, enrolled during active disease.

This chain links TRBV4-2 with TRBJ2-3, with D perhaps TRBD2 (6 bases). Germline V gene data show CDR1 as LGHNA and CDR2 as YNFKEQ. With 1 base removed from V and 5 bases from J, the gap between germline ends came to 13 bases. CDR3 length: 15 residues. CDR3 sequence reads: CASSQGQAGLDTQYF. DNA for the CDR3: TGTGCCAGCAGCCAAGGTCAAGCGGGTTTAGATACGCAGTATTTT.

The chain recombines TRBV2 with TRBJ2-1; a weak D match, TRBD2 (5 bases). Per germline, CDR1 SNHLY and CDR2 FYNNEI. The CDR3 extends over 16 amino acids. The V end was cut by 2 bases, the J end by 1 base, with 12 bases between. The CDR3 DNA reads as TGTGCCAGCAGTGAATATGGTCCGGGATCCTACAATGAGCAGTTCTTC. Translated: CASSEYGPGSYNEQFF. The full variable domain, its missing parts supplied by reference TRBV2 and TRBJ2-1, is EPEVTQTPSHQVTQMGQEVILRCVPISNHLYFYWYRQILGQKVEFLVSFYNNEISEKSEIFDDQFSVERPDGSNFTLKIRSTKLEDSAMYFCASSEYGPGSYNEQFFGPGTRLTVL.

The chain carries TRBV9 and TRBJ1-2; the D is unclear. Germline lookup yields CDR1 SGDLS and CDR2 YYNGEE. The CDR3 sequence is 16 residues long. With 1 base removed from V and 0 bases from J, the gap between germline ends came to 13 bases. The CDR3 nucleotides are TGTGCCAGCAGCGTATGGCAGGAACCAGCTAACTATGGCTACACCTTC. It specifies CASSVWQEPANYGYTF.

DNA for the CDR3: TGCGCCAGCAGCTTGGAGGGGGCGATCGGGGCCAACGTCCTGACTTTC. It encodes CASSLEGAIGANVLTF. The chain links TRBV5-1 to TRBJ2-6, with 7 bases fitting TRBD1. V gave up 0 bases and J gave up 4 bases; unmatched junction bases: 4. Germline CDR1 SGHRS, CDR2 YFSETQ. This CDR3 is 16 amino acids long.

The V and J genes are TRBV28 and TRBJ2-3; the match to TRBD1 covers 8 bases. V lost 2 bases and J lost 2; bases outside the gene matches: 12. The CDR3 consists of 18 residues. Germline V lookup: CDR1 MDHEN, CDR2 SYDVKM. The CDR3: CASSLPMDRDSATDTQYF. In DNA form, the CDR3 reads TGTGCCAGCAGTTTACCAATGGACAGGGATTCCGCCACAGATACGCAGTATTTT.

In its sample, this clone was seen a few times. The rearrangement links TRBV9 to TRBJ1-4, with D hard to call. With 3 bases removed from V and 3 bases from J, the gap between germline ends came to 12 bases. Per germline, CDR1 SGDLS and CDR2 YYNGEE. The CDR3 is made up of 15 amino acids. Here the CDR3 reads CASSAQYLPNEKLFF. Here the CDR3 DNA reads TGTGCCAGCAGCGCCCAGTATCTGCCTAATGAAAAACTGTTTTTT.

This chain uses TRBV2 with TRBJ1-2, with 8 bases identical to TRBD1. The J segment lost 2 bases and the V segment lost 6 bases, leaving 8 bases of the junction unmatched. CDR1 SNHLY and CDR2 FYNNEI come from the germline V gene. This CDR3 contains 15 residues. CDR3 nucleotide sequence: TGTGCCAGCAGCTACAAGGACAGGGCCAACTATGGCTACACCTTC. Protein: CASSYKDRANYGYTF.

In this sample, this clone turned up a few times. V gene TRBV5-1 combines with J gene TRBJ2-2; 12 bases line up with TRBD2. Germline CDR1 SGHRS, CDR2 YFSETQ. This CDR3 has 14 amino acids. J gave up 9 bases and V 5 bases, and 5 bases lay outside the gene matches. CDR3 in DNA: TGCGCCAGCAGTTTGACTAGCGGGAGCCGGGAGCTGTTTTTT. It specifies CASSLTSGSRELFF.

The chain links TRBV11-2 to TRBJ2-3; tentative D call: TRBD2 (6 bases). CDR1 is SGHAT, CDR2 FQNNGV, per germline. This CDR3 spans 13 amino acids. V was trimmed by 4 bases and J by 6 bases, leaving 11 bases between them. The CDR3 region has the DNA TGTGCCAGCAGCTGGAGGGCGGAGGATACGCAGTATTTT. Its translation: CASSWRAEDTQYF.

J is TRBJ1-3 and V is TRBV7-9, with unresolved D. The germline V gene encodes CDR1 SEHNR and CDR2 FQNEAQ (reference sequence). The CDR3 contains 13 residues. The V end lost 5 bases, the J end lost 1 base, and 6 bases lay between the germline ends. The CDR3 coding sequence is TGTGCCAGCAGCCATTTGTCTGGAAACACCATATATTTT. Protein sequence: CASSHLSGNTIYF.